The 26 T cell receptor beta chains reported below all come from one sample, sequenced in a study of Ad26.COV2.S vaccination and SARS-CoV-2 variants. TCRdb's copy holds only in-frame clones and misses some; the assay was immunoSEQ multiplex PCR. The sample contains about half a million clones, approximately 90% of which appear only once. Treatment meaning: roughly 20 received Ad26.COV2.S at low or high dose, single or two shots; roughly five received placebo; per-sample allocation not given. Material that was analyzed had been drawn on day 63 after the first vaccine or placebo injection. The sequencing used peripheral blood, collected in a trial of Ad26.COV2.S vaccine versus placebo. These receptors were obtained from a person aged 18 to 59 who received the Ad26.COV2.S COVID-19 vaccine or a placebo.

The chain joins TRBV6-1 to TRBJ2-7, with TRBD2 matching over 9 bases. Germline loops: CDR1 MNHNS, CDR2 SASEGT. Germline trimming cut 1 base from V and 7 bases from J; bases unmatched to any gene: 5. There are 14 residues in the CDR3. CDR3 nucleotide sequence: TGTGCCAGCAGTGAAGTAGCGGGAGTGGGTGAGCAGTACTTC. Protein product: CASSEVAGVGEQYF.

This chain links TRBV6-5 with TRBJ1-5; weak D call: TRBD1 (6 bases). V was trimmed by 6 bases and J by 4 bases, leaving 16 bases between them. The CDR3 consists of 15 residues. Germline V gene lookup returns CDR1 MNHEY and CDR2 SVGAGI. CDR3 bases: TGTGCCAGCAGCCAGGACAGACGCGAAAATCAGCCCCAGCATTTT. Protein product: CASSQDRRENQPQHF.

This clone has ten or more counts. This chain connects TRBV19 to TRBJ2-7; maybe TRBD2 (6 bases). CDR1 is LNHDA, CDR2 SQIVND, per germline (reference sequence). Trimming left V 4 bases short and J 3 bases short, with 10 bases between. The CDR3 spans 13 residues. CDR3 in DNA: TGTGCCAGTAGTAAGGGAGGTCTCTACGAGCAGTACTTC. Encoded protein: CASSKGGLYEQYF.

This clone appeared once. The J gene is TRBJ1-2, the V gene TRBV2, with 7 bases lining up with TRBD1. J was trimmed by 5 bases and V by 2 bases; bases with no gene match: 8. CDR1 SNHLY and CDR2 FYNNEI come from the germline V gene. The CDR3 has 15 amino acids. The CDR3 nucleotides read TGTGCCAGCAGTGAACAGGGGGAGGGCGTGTATGGCTACACCTTC. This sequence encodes CASSEQGEGVYGYTF. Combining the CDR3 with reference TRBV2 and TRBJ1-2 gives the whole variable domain EPEVTQTPSHQVTQMGQEVILRCVPISNHLYFYWYRQILGQKVEFLVSFYNNEISEKSEIFDDQFSVERPDGSNFTLKIRSTKLEDSAMYFCASSEQGEGVYGYTFGSGTRLTVV.

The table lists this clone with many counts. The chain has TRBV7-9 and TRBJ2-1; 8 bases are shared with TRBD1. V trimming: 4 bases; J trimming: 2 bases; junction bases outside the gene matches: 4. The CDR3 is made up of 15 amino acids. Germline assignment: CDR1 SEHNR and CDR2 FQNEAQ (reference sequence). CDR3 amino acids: CASSYDRGAYNEQFF. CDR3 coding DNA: TGTGCCAGCAGCTATGACAGGGGTGCCTACAATGAGCAGTTCTTC.

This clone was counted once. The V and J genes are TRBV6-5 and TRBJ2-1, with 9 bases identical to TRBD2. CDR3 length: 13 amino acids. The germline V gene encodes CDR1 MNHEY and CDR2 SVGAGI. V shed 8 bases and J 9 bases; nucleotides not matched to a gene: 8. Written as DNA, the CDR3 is TGTGCCAGCGTCGAAGCGGGGGGTAGTGAGCAGTTCTTC. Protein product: CASVEAGGSEQFF.

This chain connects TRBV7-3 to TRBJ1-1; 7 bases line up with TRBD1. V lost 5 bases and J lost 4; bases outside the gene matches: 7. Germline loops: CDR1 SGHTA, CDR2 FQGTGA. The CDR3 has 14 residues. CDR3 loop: CASSRDPGGTEAFF. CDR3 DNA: TGTGCCAGCAGCCGAGACCCAGGGGGCACTGAAGCTTTCTTT.

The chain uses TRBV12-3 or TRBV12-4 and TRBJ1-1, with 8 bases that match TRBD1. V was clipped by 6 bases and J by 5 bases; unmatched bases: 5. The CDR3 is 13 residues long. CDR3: CASRRDRWTEAFF. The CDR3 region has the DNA TGTGCCAGCAGGCGGGACAGGTGGACTGAAGCTTTCTTT.

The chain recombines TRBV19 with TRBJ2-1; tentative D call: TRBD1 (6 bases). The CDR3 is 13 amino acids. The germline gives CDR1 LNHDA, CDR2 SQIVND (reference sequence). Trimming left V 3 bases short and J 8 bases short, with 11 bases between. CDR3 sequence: CASSISTGYEQFF. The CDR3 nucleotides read TGTGCCAGTAGTATTAGTACAGGGTATGAGCAGTTCTTC.

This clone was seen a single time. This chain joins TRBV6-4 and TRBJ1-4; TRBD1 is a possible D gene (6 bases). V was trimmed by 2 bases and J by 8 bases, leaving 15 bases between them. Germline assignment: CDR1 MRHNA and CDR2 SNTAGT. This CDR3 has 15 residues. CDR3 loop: CASSDLVGRGEKLFF. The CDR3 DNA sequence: TGTGCCAGCAGTGACCTTGTTGGCAGGGGAGAAAAACTGTTTTTT.

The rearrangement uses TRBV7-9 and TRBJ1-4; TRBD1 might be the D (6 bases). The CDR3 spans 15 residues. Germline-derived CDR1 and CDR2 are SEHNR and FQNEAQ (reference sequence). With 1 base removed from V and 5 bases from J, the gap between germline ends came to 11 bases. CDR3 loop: CASSLVRDMNEKLFF. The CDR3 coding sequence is TGTGCCAGCAGCTTAGTGAGGGACATGAATGAAAAACTGTTTTTT.

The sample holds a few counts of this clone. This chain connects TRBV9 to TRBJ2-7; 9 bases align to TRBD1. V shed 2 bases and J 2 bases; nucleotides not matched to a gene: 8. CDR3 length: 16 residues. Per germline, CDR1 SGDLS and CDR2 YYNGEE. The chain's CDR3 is CASSVATGTGTYEQYF. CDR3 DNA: TGTGCCAGCAGCGTGGCCACCGGGACAGGGACCTACGAGCAGTACTTC.

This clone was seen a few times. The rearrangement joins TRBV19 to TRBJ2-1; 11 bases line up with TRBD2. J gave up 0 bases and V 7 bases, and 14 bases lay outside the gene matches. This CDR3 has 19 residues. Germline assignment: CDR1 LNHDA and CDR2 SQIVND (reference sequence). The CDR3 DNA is TGTGCCAGTACCACCTCTTGGACTAGCGGGCTCAGCTCCTACAATGAGCAGTTCTTC. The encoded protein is CASTTSWTSGLSSYNEQFF.

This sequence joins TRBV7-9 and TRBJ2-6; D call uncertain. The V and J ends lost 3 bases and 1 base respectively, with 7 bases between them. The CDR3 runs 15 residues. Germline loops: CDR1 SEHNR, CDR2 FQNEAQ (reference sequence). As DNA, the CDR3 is TGTGCCAGCAGCTTTGTGGGATCTGGGGCCAACGTCCTGACTTTC. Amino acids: CASSFVGSGANVLTF.

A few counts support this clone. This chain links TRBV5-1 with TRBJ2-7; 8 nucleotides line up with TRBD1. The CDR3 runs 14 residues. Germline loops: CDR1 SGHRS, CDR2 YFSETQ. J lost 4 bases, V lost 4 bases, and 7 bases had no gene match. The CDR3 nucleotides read TGCGCCAGCAGCCCGCGGACAGGGACTTACGAGCAGTACTTC. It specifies CASSPRTGTYEQYF.

CDR3 DNA: TGTGCCAGCAGCTTAGTCCCGGCGTTCACCGGGGAGCTGTTTTTT. Translated: CASSLVPAFTGELFF. V usage is TRBV7-2 and J usage is TRBJ2-2; D ambiguous. This CDR3 spans 15 amino acids. CDR1 and CDR2 from the germline V gene are SGHTA and FQGNSA. V shed 1 base and J shed 4 bases, with 10 bases lying between them.

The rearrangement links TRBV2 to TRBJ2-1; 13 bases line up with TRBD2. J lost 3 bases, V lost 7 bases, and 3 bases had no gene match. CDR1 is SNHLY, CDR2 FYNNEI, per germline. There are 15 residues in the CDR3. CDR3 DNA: TGTGCCAGCACGGGGACTAGCGGGATCTACAATGAGCAGTTCTTC. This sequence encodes CASTGTSGIYNEQFF.

DNA for the CDR3: TGTGCCAGCAGCGTAGCCCCTAGCCATACGATAAACACTGAAGCTTTCTTT. Its protein is CASSVAPSHTINTEAFF. The gene calls are TRBV9 and TRBJ1-1; the D is unclear. V lost 0 bases, J lost 2 bases, and 17 bases lay in between. Germline V gene lookup returns CDR1 SGDLS and CDR2 YYNGEE. The CDR3 is made up of 17 amino acids.

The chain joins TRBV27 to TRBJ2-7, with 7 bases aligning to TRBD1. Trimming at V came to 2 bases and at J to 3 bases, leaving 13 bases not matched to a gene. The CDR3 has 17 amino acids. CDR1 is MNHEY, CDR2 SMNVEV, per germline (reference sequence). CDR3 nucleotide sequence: TGTGCCAGCAGTTTAGGCTCCCCCGGGACAGTACTCTACGAGCAGTACTTC. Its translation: CASSLGSPGTVLYEQYF.

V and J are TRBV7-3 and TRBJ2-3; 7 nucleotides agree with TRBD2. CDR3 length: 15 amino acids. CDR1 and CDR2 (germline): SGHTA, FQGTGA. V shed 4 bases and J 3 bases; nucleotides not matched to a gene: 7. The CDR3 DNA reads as TGTGCCAGCAGCTCCACGGGACTAACTACAGATACGCAGTATTTT. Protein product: CASSSTGLTTDTQYF. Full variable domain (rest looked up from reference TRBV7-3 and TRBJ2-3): GAGVSQTPSNKVTEKGKYVELRCDPISGHTALYWYRQSLGQGPEFLIYFQGTGAADDSGLPNDRFFAVRPEGSVSTLKIQRTERGDSAVYLCASSSTGLTTDTQYFGPGTRLTVL.

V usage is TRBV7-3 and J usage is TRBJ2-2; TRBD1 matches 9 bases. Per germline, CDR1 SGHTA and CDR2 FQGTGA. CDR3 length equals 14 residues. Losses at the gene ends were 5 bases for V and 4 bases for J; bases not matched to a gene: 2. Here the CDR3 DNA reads TGTGCCAGCAGCGCGGACAGGGGCACCGGGGAGCTGTTTTTT. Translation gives CASSADRGTGELFF.

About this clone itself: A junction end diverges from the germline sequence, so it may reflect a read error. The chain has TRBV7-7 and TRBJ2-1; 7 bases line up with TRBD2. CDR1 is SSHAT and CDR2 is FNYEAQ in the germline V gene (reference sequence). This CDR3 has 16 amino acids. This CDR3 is CASSLDGGSSYNEQFF. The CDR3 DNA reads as TGTGCTAGCAGCTTAGATGGCGGGAGCTCCTACAATGAGCAGTTCTTC. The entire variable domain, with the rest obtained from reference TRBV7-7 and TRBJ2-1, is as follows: GAGVSQSPRYKVTKRGQDVTLRCDPISSHATLYWYQQALGQGPEFLTYFNYEAQPDKSGLPSDRFSAERPEGSISTLTIQRTEQRDSAMYRCASSLDGGSSYNEQFFGPGTRLTVL.

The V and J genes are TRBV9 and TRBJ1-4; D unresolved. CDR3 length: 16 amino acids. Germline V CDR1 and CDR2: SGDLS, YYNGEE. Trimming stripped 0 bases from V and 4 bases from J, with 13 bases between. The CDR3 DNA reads TGTGCCAGCAGCGTAGGTCAGGAGACCTTTAATGAAAAACTGTTTTTT. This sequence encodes CASSVGQETFNEKLFF.

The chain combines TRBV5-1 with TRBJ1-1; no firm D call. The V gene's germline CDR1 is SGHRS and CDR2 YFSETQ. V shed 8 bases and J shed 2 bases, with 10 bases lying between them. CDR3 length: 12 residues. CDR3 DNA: TGCGCCAGTCGGTTAGATAACACTGAAGCTTTCTTT. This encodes CASRLDNTEAFF.

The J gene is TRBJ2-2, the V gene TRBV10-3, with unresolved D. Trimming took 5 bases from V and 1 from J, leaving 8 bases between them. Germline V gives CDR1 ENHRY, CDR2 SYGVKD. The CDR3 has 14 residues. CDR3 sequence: CAISWSENTGELFF. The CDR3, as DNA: TGTGCCATCAGTTGGTCAGAGAACACCGGGGAGCTGTTTTTT.

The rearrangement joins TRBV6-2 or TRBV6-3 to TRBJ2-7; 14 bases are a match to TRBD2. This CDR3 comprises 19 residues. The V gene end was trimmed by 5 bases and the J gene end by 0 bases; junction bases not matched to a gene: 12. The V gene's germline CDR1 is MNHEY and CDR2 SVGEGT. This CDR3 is CASSPGLAGGALSSYEQYF. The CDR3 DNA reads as TGTGCCAGCAGTCCAGGACTAGCGGGAGGTGCCCTGAGCTCCTACGAGCAGTACTTC.